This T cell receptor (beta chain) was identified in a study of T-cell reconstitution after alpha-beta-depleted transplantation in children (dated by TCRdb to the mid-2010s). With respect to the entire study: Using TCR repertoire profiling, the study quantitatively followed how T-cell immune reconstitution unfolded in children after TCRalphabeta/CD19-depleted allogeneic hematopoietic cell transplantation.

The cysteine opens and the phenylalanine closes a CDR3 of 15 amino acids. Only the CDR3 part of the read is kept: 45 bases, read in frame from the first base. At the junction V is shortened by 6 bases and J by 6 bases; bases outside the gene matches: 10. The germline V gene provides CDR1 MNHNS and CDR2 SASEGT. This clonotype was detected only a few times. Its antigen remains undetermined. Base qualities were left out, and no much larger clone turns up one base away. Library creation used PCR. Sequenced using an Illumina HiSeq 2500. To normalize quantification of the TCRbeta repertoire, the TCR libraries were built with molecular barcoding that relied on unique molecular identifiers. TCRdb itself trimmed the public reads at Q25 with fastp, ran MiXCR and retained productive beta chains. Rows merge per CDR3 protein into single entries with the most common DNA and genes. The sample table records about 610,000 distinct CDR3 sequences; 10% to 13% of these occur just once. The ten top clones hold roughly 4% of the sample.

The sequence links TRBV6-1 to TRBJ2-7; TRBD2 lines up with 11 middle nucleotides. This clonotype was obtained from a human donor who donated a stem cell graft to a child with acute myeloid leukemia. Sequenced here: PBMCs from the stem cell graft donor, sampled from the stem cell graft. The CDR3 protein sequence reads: CASRSLAGERVEQYF. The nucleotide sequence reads TGTGCCAGCAGATCACTAGCGGGAGAACGGGTCGAGCAGTACTTC.